The 21 T cell receptor beta chains given below trace back to one sample, sequenced in a study of cytomegalovirus exposure and HLA in healthy donors. Profiling relied on immunoSEQ multiplex PCR, and the TCRdb table lists in-frame clones only, not all of them. There are fewer than 150,000 clones in the sample; approximately 90% occur only once, and around 2% lies in the top ten. The sequencing input was PBMCs. The receptors were sampled from a man aged 18 to 35 in good health and CMV-seronegative.

This chain joins TRBV19 and TRBJ1-2; D gene uncertain. Germline CDR1 reads LNHDA; CDR2 reads SQIVND (reference sequence). The V end lost 0 bases, the J end lost 4 bases, and 9 bases lay between the germline ends. This CDR3 has 14 residues. CDR3: CASSIDPAIYGYTF. CDR3 nucleotide sequence: TGTGCCAGTAGTATAGATCCAGCGATCTATGGCTACACCTTC. The complete variable domain, with remaining parts taken from reference TRBV19 and TRBJ1-2, reads DGGITQSPKYLFRKEGQNVTLSCEQNLNHDAMYWYRQDPGQGLRLIYYSQIVNDFQKGDIAEGYSVSREKKESFPLTVTSAQKNPTAFYLCASSIDPAIYGYTFGSGTRLTVV.

The rearrangement joins TRBV7-8 to TRBJ2-7, with a possible D match to TRBD1 (6 bases). V was clipped by 1 base and J by 6 bases, with 16 bases between them. Germline loops: CDR1 SGHVS, CDR2 FQNEAQ. This CDR3 spans 15 amino acids. The DNA for the CDR3 is TGTGCCAGCAGCTTAGTATTGGGGGCGCCTCGCGAGCAGTACTTC. This codes for CASSLVLGAPREQYF.

This chain uses TRBV5-1 with TRBJ1-2, with TRBD1 matching over 9 bases. The germline gives CDR1 SGHRS, CDR2 YFSETQ. This CDR3 is built from 16 residues. V lost 4 bases and J lost 8; bases outside the gene matches: 15. The CDR3 nucleotides are TGCGCCAGCAGCCTCCGCGTAGATGGACAGGGGTTCGGCTACACCTTC. This translates into CASSLRVDGQGFGYTF.

V usage is TRBV30 and J usage is TRBJ2-6; 9 positions agree with TRBD1. The CDR3 sequence is 15 residues long. Germline V lookup: CDR1 GTSNPN, CDR2 SVGIG (reference sequence). Germline trimming cut 8 bases from V and 3 bases from J; bases unmatched to any gene: 8. The CDR3 here is CAHHTGGGGANVLTF. DNA for the CDR3: TGTGCCCACCACACAGGGGGCGGTGGGGCCAACGTCCTGACTTTC.

This chain connects TRBV5-4 to TRBJ2-5; 9 bases align to TRBD2. The CDR3 loop spans 15 amino acids. V lost 4 bases and J lost 2; bases outside the gene matches: 6. Germline V gene sequence: CDR1 SGHNT, CDR2 YYREEE (reference sequence). CDR3 nucleotide sequence: TGTGCCAGCAGCCCTCCGACTAGCGGACAAGAGACCCAGTACTTC. Its protein product is CASSPPTSGQETQYF.

The J gene is TRBJ2-3, the V gene TRBV2; D is possibly TRBD2 (6 bases). There are 15 residues in the CDR3. Germline CDR1 is SNHLY and CDR2 is FYNNEI. V lost 7 bases and J lost 2, with 16 bases in between. CDR3 nucleotide sequence: TGTGCCAGCACCAAAAGGAGGGCCGACACAGATACGCAGTATTTT. It specifies CASTKRRADTDTQYF.

The chain links TRBV7-8 to TRBJ1-5; maybe TRBD1 (5 bases). Germline V gives CDR1 SGHVS, CDR2 FQNEAQ. The V gene lost 1 base and the J gene lost 6 bases, with 13 bases spanning the gap. The CDR3 covers 15 residues. The CDR3 protein is CASSLDSGMGQPQHF. As DNA, the CDR3 is TGTGCCAGCAGCTTAGACTCAGGGATGGGTCAGCCCCAGCATTTT.

The V and J genes are TRBV19 and TRBJ1-2; TRBD1 aligns across 9 bases. The CDR3 runs 13 residues. V gave up 6 bases and J gave up 1 base; unmatched junction bases: 0. From germline, CDR1 is LNHDA and CDR2 SQIVND (reference sequence). The CDR3 sequence: CASRGQGNYGYTF. The CDR3 region has the DNA TGTGCCAGTAGGGGACAGGGTAACTATGGCTACACCTTC.

The chain recombines TRBV7-9 with TRBJ1-4; the match to TRBD1 covers 8 bases. Trimming took 5 bases from V and 7 from J; bases not matched to a gene: 9. This CDR3 has 15 residues. Germline V gives CDR1 SEHNR, CDR2 FQNEAQ (reference sequence). The CDR3 DNA reads TGTGCCAGCAGCCGGAATGGACAGGGAGGTGAAAAACTGTTTTTT. The encoded protein is CASSRNGQGGEKLFF.

V gene TRBV11-3 combines with J gene TRBJ2-7, with TRBD2 as a possible D gene (6 bases). Germline CDR1 is SGHNT and CDR2 is YENEEA. V was cut by 5 bases and J by 0 bases, with 8 bases left in between. The CDR3 spans 13 residues. CDR3 in DNA: TGTGCCAGCAGCGGCGGGAACTCCTACGAGCAGTACTTC. As protein: CASSGGNSYEQYF.

The rearrangement links TRBV9 to TRBJ1-1, with D possibly matching TRBD1 (5 bases). The CDR3 sequence is 15 residues long. Germline-derived CDR1 and CDR2 are SGDLS and YYNGEE. V was clipped by 0 bases and J by 0 bases, with 9 bases between them. Here the CDR3 reads CASSVVDSLNTEAFF. Written as DNA, the CDR3 is TGTGCCAGCAGCGTAGTCGACAGCTTGAACACTGAAGCTTTCTTT.

This clone occurred once. This chain links TRBV7-2 with TRBJ2-7; no reliable D call. V lost 3 bases to trimming and J lost 0 bases, with 12 bases between them. Germline values: CDR1 SGHTA, CDR2 FQGNSA. This CDR3 spans 15 amino acids. The CDR3 protein is CASSFKSMSSYEQYF. The CDR3 DNA is TGTGCCAGCAGCTTCAAATCCATGAGCTCCTACGAGCAGTACTTC.

This clone was recorded a few times. This sequence joins TRBV19 and TRBJ1-5; TRBD1 is a possible D gene (5 bases). V was clipped by 8 bases and J by 3 bases, with 11 bases between them. Germline values: CDR1 LNHDA, CDR2 SQIVND (reference sequence). The CDR3 has 13 residues. CDR3 region: CASLKGSNQPQHF. As DNA, the CDR3 is TGTGCCAGTTTGAAGGGGTCCAATCAGCCCCAGCATTTT.

Here the CDR3 reads CASRASGIGEQFF. The DNA for the CDR3 is TGTGCCAGCCGGGCTAGCGGAATTGGGGAGCAGTTCTTC. This chain uses TRBV28 with TRBJ2-1; 7 bases are shared with TRBD2. Germline-derived CDR1 and CDR2 are MDHEN and SYDVKM. The length of the CDR3 is 13 residues. With V trimmed by 8 bases and J by 10 bases, 11 bases remained unmatched.

This clone was counted between two and nine times. The rearrangement links TRBV7-2 to TRBJ2-7; 7 positions match TRBD2. The germline gives CDR1 SGHTA, CDR2 FQGNSA. The CDR3 runs to 15 residues. The junction had 7 bases not matched to a gene; V was cut back by 5 bases and J by 0 bases. The CDR3 coding sequence is TGTGCCAGCAGCCGCACTAGCGCGAGCTCCTACGAGCAGTACTTC. It codes for CASSRTSASSYEQYF.

There are a few counts of this clone. The J gene is TRBJ1-6, the V gene TRBV6-4; 9 positions match TRBD1. The ends lost 4 bases at V and 12 bases at J; junction bases unmatched: 7. This CDR3 spans 14 amino acids. CDR1 and CDR2 from the germline V gene are MRHNA and SNTAGT. The CDR3 protein is CASSAGQGDEPLHF. CDR3 bases: TGTGCCAGCAGTGCGGGACAGGGTGATGAACCCCTCCACTTT.

This chain links TRBV9 with TRBJ2-1; 12 nucleotides match TRBD2. Germline CDR1 reads SGDLS; CDR2 reads YYNGEE. V was pared by 0 bases and J by 9 bases, with 7 bases of the junction left unmatched. This CDR3 region has 16 residues. DNA for the CDR3: TGTGCCAGCAGCGTAGATTTCGCTAGCGGGAGGGGTGAGCAGTTCTTC. Translated: CASSVDFASGRGEQFF.

The chain is built from TRBV30 and TRBJ2-5; D not certain. Germline-derived CDR1 and CDR2 are GTSNPN and SVGIG (reference sequence). The CDR3 runs to 12 residues. The V gene lost 4 bases and the J gene lost 0 bases, with 6 bases spanning the gap. The CDR3 here is CAWNNNQETQYF. The CDR3 nucleotides are TGTGCCTGGAATAATAACCAAGAGACCCAGTACTTC.

This rearrangement joins TRBV6-5 to TRBJ1-4; D perhaps matches TRBD1 (6 bases). V was pared by 3 bases and J by 6 bases, with 14 bases between. Germline loops: CDR1 MNHEY, CDR2 SVGAGI. The CDR3 contains 15 residues. CDR3 DNA: TGTGCCAGCAGTTATCAGACCGGGACATATGAAAAACTGTTTTTT. It yields the protein CASSYQTGTYEKLFF.

The rearrangement uses TRBV7-7 and TRBJ2-3; 9 bases are a match to TRBD1. V was clipped by 5 bases and J by 7 bases; unmatched bases: 7. The CDR3 sequence is 14 residues long. Per the germline V gene, CDR1 is SSHAT and CDR2 is FNYEAQ (reference sequence). The DNA for the CDR3 is TGTGCCAGCAGCACGGACAGGGGATCACATACGCAGTATTTT. It yields the protein CASSTDRGSHTQYF.

This chain joins TRBV5-4 and TRBJ2-5; the D gene is possibly TRBD2 (7 bases). CDR3 length equals 16 residues. Germline lookup yields CDR1 SGHNT and CDR2 YYREEE (reference sequence). V was pared by 7 bases and J by 0 bases, with 19 bases between. This CDR3 reads CASWVGGPGYQETQYF. The CDR3 coding sequence is TGTGCCAGCTGGGTCGGGGGGCCAGGGTACCAAGAGACCCAGTACTTC.